One and the same sample provided the 9 T cell receptor beta chains below, sequenced in a study of CD8 T cells in Susac syndrome. Random hexamers were used to reverse transcribe an amount of about 0.45 to 1 ug RNA. Using its own MiXCR run on the immunoSEQ multiplex PCR reads, TCRdb lists one record per CDR3 protein. The sample holds about 200,000 distinct CDR3 sequences, about 94% seen once. Sequenced: CD4+ T cells from PBMCs. These receptors all stem from a human donor in good health.

V and J are TRBV5-1 and TRBJ1-2, with a tentative D call TRBD1 (6 bases). The CDR3 extends over 14 amino acids. Per the germline V gene, CDR1 is SGHRS and CDR2 is YFSETQ. V was cut by 4 bases and J by 8 bases, with 18 bases left in between. CDR3 residues: CASSLTPSGDGYTF. The CDR3 DNA is TGCGCCAGCAGCCTAACTCCTTCAGGGGACGGCTACACCTTC.

The chain employs TRBV19 and TRBJ2-3; a possible D gene is TRBD2 (5 bases). The CDR3 has 13 amino acids. V was shortened by 6 bases and J by 0 bases, with 7 bases between the two germline ends. Germline-derived CDR1 and CDR2 are LNHDA and SQIVND (reference sequence). CDR3 region: CASRRASTDTQYF. Here the CDR3 DNA reads TGTGCCAGTAGGAGGGCTAGCACAGATACGCAGTATTTT.

J is TRBJ1-5 and V is TRBV10-3, with D uncertain. Trimming pared 5 bases from V and 2 bases from J, leaving 13 bases between. Germline CDR1 is ENHRY and CDR2 is SYGVKD. The CDR3 consists of 15 residues. DNA for the CDR3: TGTGCCATCAGTCCGGGTCCCGAGGGCAATCAGCCCCAGCATTTT. Amino acid sequence: CAISPGPEGNQPQHF.

The chain couples TRBV3-1 to TRBJ1-4; possible D gene TRBD1, 6 bases. The CDR3 loop spans 14 amino acids. Trimming stripped 5 bases from V and 7 bases from J, with 14 bases between. CDR1 is LGHDT, CDR2 YNNKEL, per germline (reference sequence). For the CDR3, the DNA is TGTGCCAGCAGCTCCGGGACATCAATTGAAAAACTGTTTTTT. Protein: CASSSGTSIEKLFF. Combining the CDR3 with reference TRBV3-1 and TRBJ1-4 gives the whole variable domain DTAVSQTPKYLVTQMGNDKSIKCEQNLGHDTMYWYKQDSKKFLKIMFSYNNKELIINETVPNRFSPKSPDKAHLNLHINSLELGDSAVYFCASSSGTSIEKLFFGSGTQLSVL.

The genes are TRBV4-3 and TRBJ1-2; D call uncertain. Trimming took off 1 base at V and 0 bases at J, with 9 bases between the two ends. Germline values: CDR1 LGHNA, CDR2 YSLEER. The CDR3 is 15 amino acids. CDR3 sequence: CASSQAGRSNYGYTF. For the CDR3, the DNA is TGCGCCAGCAGCCAAGCGGGCCGGTCTAACTATGGCTACACCTTC.

This chain joins TRBV5-1 and TRBJ1-2; 7 bases align to TRBD1. In germline, CDR1 is SGHRS, CDR2 YFSETQ. This CDR3 has 15 residues. V dropped 0 bases and J dropped 6; count of bases not matched to a gene: 8. Here the CDR3 reads CASSLENRGFDGYTF. CDR3 nucleotides: TGCGCCAGCAGCTTGGAAAACAGGGGCTTTGATGGCTACACCTTC.

This chain links TRBV29-1 with TRBJ1-1; no definite D call. V lost 4 bases and J 0 bases, leaving 9 bases between the germline ends. This CDR3 is 13 amino acids long. Germline CDR1 SQVTM, CDR2 ANQGSEA. The DNA for the CDR3 is TGCAGCGTTGCACCTACCTTGAACACTGAAGCTTTCTTT. Translation gives CSVAPTLNTEAFF.

The V and J genes are TRBV6-1 and TRBJ1-2; TRBD1 is a possible D gene (5 bases). Trimming removed 5 bases from V and 4 bases from J, with 17 bases in between. Germline V gene sequence: CDR1 MNHNS, CDR2 SASEGT. The CDR3 is made up of 15 amino acids. CDR3 amino acids: CASSSRTGRGYGYTF. DNA for the CDR3: TGTGCCAGCAGTTCCCGGACCGGAAGGGGCTATGGCTACACCTTC.

This rearrangement joins TRBV29-1 to TRBJ1-1; TRBD1 aligns across 7 bases. Germline values: CDR1 SQVTM, CDR2 ANQGSEA. The CDR3 length is 14 residues. Trimming removed 3 bases from V and 1 base from J; junction bases left unmatched: 5. The CDR3: CSVDIGTENTEAFF. The CDR3 coding sequence is TGCAGCGTTGACATCGGGACAGAGAACACTGAAGCTTTCTTT.